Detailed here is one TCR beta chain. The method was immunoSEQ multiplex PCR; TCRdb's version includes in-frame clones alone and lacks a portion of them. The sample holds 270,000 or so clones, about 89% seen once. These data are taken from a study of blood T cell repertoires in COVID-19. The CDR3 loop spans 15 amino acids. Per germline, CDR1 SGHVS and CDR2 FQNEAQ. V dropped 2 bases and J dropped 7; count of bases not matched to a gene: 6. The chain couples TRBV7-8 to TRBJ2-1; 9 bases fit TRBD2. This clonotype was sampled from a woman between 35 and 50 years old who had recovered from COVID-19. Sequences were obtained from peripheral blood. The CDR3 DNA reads TGTGCCAGCAGCTTATTGGCGGGAGGGCCTAATGAGCAGTTCTTC. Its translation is CASSLLAGGPNEQFF.